These T cell receptor beta chains were read from a single sample in a study of T-cell reconstitution after alpha-beta-depleted transplantation in children. TCRdb ran MiXCR on the PCR reads and lists one entry per CDR3 protein. The sample lists 250,000 to 400,000 distinct CDR3 sequences; approximately 20% were seen once. The source was PBMCs, mostly from graft donor cells, collected 180 days after TCRalphabeta/CD19-depleted stem cell transplant. The source of these receptors is a male patient younger than 18 who had a stem cell transplant for acute lymphoblastic leukemia, so the T cells may come from the graft donor. Each CDR3 is given without its conserved first and last residue. D genes are given only for firm matches.

14	TRBD1	TRBV10-2	TRBJ2-1	ASSEPTGQGNSEQF
15	.	TRBV11-2	TRBJ1-3	ASSLVGGASSGNTIY
12	.	TRBV27	TRBJ1-2	ASSLYGRGQGYT
13	.	TRBV6-1	TRBJ2-7	ASKSGSGGYYEQY
16	TRBD2	TRBV5-1	TRBJ2-3	ASSSSSWTSGRTDTQY
13	.	TRBV15	TRBJ1-3	ATSRDLPGSNTIY
10	TRBD1	TRBV20-1	TRBJ2-5	SAGRTGGEVY
14	TRBD1	TRBV5-1	TRBJ2-4	ASSLPGQGTKNIQY
12	.	TRBV20-1	TRBJ1-2	SAREWGADYGYT
12	.	TRBV5-1	TRBJ1-1	ASSLAAANTEAF
10	TRBD1	TRBV10-3	TRBJ2-1	AISEAGQGEF
13	.	TRBV21-1	TRBJ1-3	ASSRAGTGGNTIY
12	.	TRBV27	TRBJ2-7	ASSYGMGSYEQY
14	.	TRBV25-1	TRBJ1-3	ASSESDRGAGNTIY
13	TRBD2	TRBV4-1	TRBJ2-7	ASSQEDGRVYEQY
14	TRBD2	TRBV12-3/TRBV12-4	TRBJ2-1	ASSLWASGSYNEQF
13	.	TRBV5-1	TRBJ2-5	ASSLVGTYQETQY
14	TRBD1	TRBV4-1	TRBJ1-2	ASSQEPQGAPYGYT
10	.	TRBV7-3	TRBJ2-1	ASSLLNNEQF
13	.	TRBV5-1	TRBJ1-2	ASSLKAGRDYGYT
13	TRBD1	TRBV27	TRBJ2-1	ASSLVDRGSNEQF
18	TRBD2	TRBV2	TRBJ2-1	ASSPGGLTSGSWSYNEQF
11	.	TRBV10-3	TRBJ2-1	AIGVAVYNEQF
10	.	TRBV20-1	TRBJ1-1	SALQGNTEAF
16	TRBD2	TRBV24-1	TRBJ2-7	ATSDLPGLAGGEYEQY
12	.	TRBV19	TRBJ2-1	ASSIRDGWGEQF
16	.	TRBV21-1	TRBJ2-7	ASSHCPTTKPNPYEQY
11	.	TRBV12-3/TRBV12-4	TRBJ2-7	ASSFAGRGEQY
13	.	TRBV5-1	TRBJ1-1	ASSPLGRANTEAF
13	TRBD1	TRBV20-1	TRBJ2-6	SARTGDPGANVLT
13	TRBD2	TRBV15	TRBJ2-7	ATSRARGAQGEQY
11	.	TRBV9	TRBJ2-7	ASSETGEDEQY
14	TRBD2	TRBV7-2	TRBJ2-3	ASRSGRAGAADTQY
11	.	TRBV7-6	TRBJ2-2	ASSLAASGELF
10	.	TRBV7-9	TRBJ2-2	ASSLAGWELF
13	TRBD2	TRBV7-3	TRBJ2-7	ASSAGLAGLYEQY
11	.	TRBV18	TRBJ2-5	ASSAGIEETQY